Each of the 27 T cell receptor beta chains below was sequenced from the same sample in a study of T cells in Graves' hyperthyroidism and ophthalmopathy. Regions amplified from RNA transcripts were the TCR beta CDR3 regions. When the TCR CDR3 underwent first-round RT-PCR, the HTBI primer set was used. Each CDR3 protein gets one entry after TCRdb re-called the multiplex PCR reads with MiXCR. The table includes hundreds of thousands of distinct CDR3 sequences, roughly a quarter detected once. The specimen sequenced was blood. The receptors were gathered from a woman between 25 and 40 years old with Graves' ophthalmopathy.

This rearrangement joins TRBV7-2 to TRBJ2-2, with unresolved D. V lost 1 base and J 7 bases, leaving 4 bases between the germline ends. CDR3 length: 12 amino acids. Germline V lookup: CDR1 SGHTA, CDR2 FQGNSA. The DNA for the CDR3 is TGTGCCAGCAGCTTAGAGCACGGGGAGCTGTTTTTT. Translating gives CASSLEHGELFF. Complete variable domain (other parts from reference TRBV7-2 and TRBJ2-2): GAGVSQSPSNKVTEKGKDVELRCDPISGHTALYWYRQSLGQGLEFLIYFQGNSAPDKSGLPSDRFSAERTGGSVSTLTIQRTQQEDSAVYLCASSLEHGELFFGEGSRLTVL.

In its sample, this clonotype was seen many times. V gene TRBV20-1 combines with J gene TRBJ1-1; D gene uncertain. V was clipped by 6 bases and J by 5 bases, with 10 bases between them. The germline CDR1 and CDR2 sequences are DFQATT and SNEGSKA (reference sequence). This CDR3 has 11 amino acids. The CDR3, as DNA: TGCAGTGCAGATATTGTAACTGAAGCTTTCTTT. Its protein product is CSADIVTEAFF.

With regard to this clonotype: The junction does not match germline at one end; this may be a read error. Written as DNA, the CDR3 is TGTGCCAGCAGTCGGGACAGGGGCCGGACGGTAAACACTGAAACTTTCTTT. Translated: CASSRDRGRTVNTETFF. This rearrangement joins TRBV9 to TRBJ1-1, with TRBD1 identical over 10 bases. The V gene's germline CDR1 is SGDLS and CDR2 YYNGEE. The CDR3 consists of 17 residues.

This clonotype was counted at least ten times. This chain uses TRBV18 with TRBJ1-1, with D tentatively TRBD1 (5 bases). The germline CDR1 and CDR2 sequences are KGHSH and LQKENI. Trimming shortened V by 9 bases and J by 5 bases, and 16 bases separated the two germline ends. The CDR3 loop spans 13 amino acids. The CDR3 bases are TGTGCCAGTAGTCCTCCAGGGAGGACTGAAGCTTTCTTT. Amino acids: CASSPPGRTEAFF.

This clonotype was seen a few times. V is TRBV15 and J is TRBJ1-1; the D gene is possibly TRBD1 (5 bases). CDR1 LNHNV and CDR2 YYDKDF come from the germline V gene (reference sequence). The CDR3 totals 14 residues. Trimming took 0 bases from V and 11 from J, leaving 16 bases between them. The CDR3 loop reads CATSREPDGRGAFF. CDR3 nucleotides: TGTGCCACCAGCAGAGAACCCGACGGCCGGGGCGCTTTCTTT.

A note on this clonotype: A read error is likely, as this CDR3 ends without the conserved phenylalanine or tryptophan. The V and J genes are TRBV6-5 and TRBJ2-7, with D possibly being TRBD2 (5 bases). This CDR3 spans 15 amino acids. Trimming took off 0 bases at V and 0 bases at J, with 9 bases between the two ends. CDR1 and CDR2 (germline): MNHEY, SVGAGI. CDR3 residues: CASSYSSGSSYEQYY. CDR3 DNA sequence: TGTGCCAGCAGTTACTCGAGTGGGAGCTCCTACGAGCAGTACTAC.

This clonotype was picked up many times. The rearrangement uses TRBV6-1 and TRBJ1-2; the match to TRBD1 covers 8 bases. The V gene's germline CDR1 is MNHNS and CDR2 SASEGT. The junction had 0 bases not matched to a gene; V was cut back by 6 bases and J by 3 bases. The CDR3 is made up of 12 amino acids. CDR3 residues: CASRTGDYGYTF. The CDR3 region has the DNA TGTGCCAGCAGGACAGGGGACTATGGCTACACCTTC.

This chain joins TRBV2 and TRBJ1-5; D may be TRBD1 (6 bases). The V and J ends lost 6 bases and 5 bases respectively, with 17 bases between them. The CDR3 spans 15 residues. Germline V CDR1 and CDR2: SNHLY, FYNNEI. The CDR3 reads CASSASRGYYQPQHF. CDR3 DNA sequence: TGTGCCAGCAGCGCCAGCAGGGGATACTATCAGCCCCAGCATTTT.

This clonotype was counted a few times. The J gene is TRBJ1-1, the V gene TRBV10-3, with TRBD1 as a possible D gene (5 bases). CDR1 is ENHRY, CDR2 SYGVKD, per germline. Trimming removed 6 bases at V and 3 bases at J, with 11 bases between. This CDR3 contains 13 residues. The CDR3 DNA is TGTGCCATCAGGCGGGGGTTGGACACTGAAGCTTTCTTT. The encoded protein is CAIRRGLDTEAFF.

This clonotype was observed a few times. The V gene is TRBV20-1, the J gene TRBJ1-2; D not resolved. Trimming removed 1 base from V and 1 base from J, with 7 bases in between. Germline CDR1 and CDR2: DFQATT and SNEGSKA (reference sequence). The CDR3 consists of 13 residues. The chain's CDR3 is CSARVDDNYGYTF. The CDR3 nucleotides are TGCAGTGCTAGAGTAGATGATAACTATGGCTACACCTTC.

This clonotype came up a few times. The V gene is TRBV30, the J gene TRBJ2-2; D is possibly TRBD1 (6 bases). The V and J ends lost 3 bases and 3 bases respectively, with 11 bases between them. The CDR3 is made up of 14 amino acids. The germline gives CDR1 GTSNPN, CDR2 SVGIG (reference sequence). Written as DNA, the CDR3 is TGTGCCTGGAGCGGACAGTTCTACACCGGGGAGCTGTTTTTT. Translation: CAWSGQFYTGELFF.

Many counts were recorded for this clonotype. The chain joins TRBV10-3 to TRBJ2-2; D might be TRBD1 or TRBD2, each matching 5 bases. The V and J ends lost 5 bases and 1 base respectively, with 11 bases between them. The CDR3 sequence is 15 residues long. Germline assignment: CDR1 ENHRY and CDR2 SYGVKD. The CDR3 DNA reads TGTGCCATCAGTAAGGGACCGCGGAACACCGGGGAGCTGTTTTTT. This sequence encodes CAISKGPRNTGELFF.

In nucleotides, the CDR3 is TGTGCCAGCAGCGTCATCGGGGGCGAGACCCAGTACTTC. Translation gives CASSVIGGETQYF. The chain has TRBV9 and TRBJ2-5; D may be TRBD1 or TRBD2 (6 bases each). This CDR3 has 13 amino acids. Trimming took off 2 bases at V and 5 bases at J, with 10 bases between the two ends. From germline, CDR1 is SGDLS and CDR2 YYNGEE.

This clonotype was seen a few times. The rearrangement joins TRBV7-3 to TRBJ1-5; D possibly corresponds to TRBD1 (6 bases). Trimming stripped 2 bases from V and 7 bases from J, with 15 bases between. CDR3 length: 15 amino acids. In germline, CDR1 is SGHTA, CDR2 FQGTGA. CDR3 loop: CASSLLGGAGQPQHF. The CDR3 region has the DNA TGTGCCAGCAGCTTATTAGGGGGTGCAGGCCAGCCCCAGCATTTT.

There are many counts of this clonotype. V is TRBV6-5 and J is TRBJ1-1; D uncertain. Germline V gene lookup returns CDR1 MNHEY and CDR2 SVGAGI. With 7 bases removed from V and 4 bases from J, the gap between germline ends came to 13 bases. This CDR3 contains 13 residues. For the CDR3, the DNA is TGTGCCAGCAACAAACAGCCAACCACTGAAGCTTTCTTT. Translation: CASNKQPTTEAFF.

CDR3 in amino acids: CASSLEGGLGEAEAFF. The DNA for the CDR3 is TGTGCCAGCAGCTTAGAAGGGGGGCTAGGGGAGGCTGAAGCTTTCTTT. The rearrangement uses TRBV13 and TRBJ1-1, with a weak D call TRBD1 (6 bases). V was shortened by 1 base and J by 6 bases, with 18 bases between the two germline ends. Germline CDR1 PRHDT, CDR2 FYEKMQ (reference sequence). The length of the CDR3 is 16 residues.

This clonotype has a count of ten or more. This rearrangement joins TRBV12-3 or TRBV12-4 to TRBJ1-1, with D unclear. The ends were cut back, 3 bases at V and 6 bases at J, with 11 bases in the middle. The CDR3 totals 13 residues. In nucleotides, the CDR3 is TGTGCCAGCAGTTTTTTTGAGGGAGCTGAAGCTTTCTTT. Translation gives CASSFFEGAEAFF.

This clonotype has only a few counts. This rearrangement joins TRBV20-1 to TRBJ2-3, with 9 bases that match TRBD1. Losses at the gene ends were 0 bases for V and 4 bases for J; bases not matched to a gene: 2. The CDR3 consists of 14 residues. Germline CDR1 reads DFQATT; CDR2 reads SNEGSKA (reference sequence). The CDR3, as DNA: TGCAGTGCTAGAGATGACAGGGGGGCAGATACGCAGTATTTT. It is translated as CSARDDRGADTQYF.

The chain has TRBV28 and TRBJ2-5; 10 bases are shared with TRBD1. Trimming took 4 bases from V and 2 from J; bases not matched to a gene: 7. CDR1 MDHEN and CDR2 SYDVKM come from the germline V gene. The CDR3 has 16 residues. The CDR3 spells CASSSPGQGIQETQYF. The DNA of the CDR3 is TGTGCCAGCAGTTCGCCGGGACAGGGGATACAAGAGACCCAGTACTTC. The full variable domain, completed using reference TRBV28 and TRBJ2-5, is DVKVTQSSRYLVKRTGEKVFLECVQDMDHENMFWYRQDPGLGLRLIYFSYDVKMKEKGDIPEGYSVSREKKERFSLILESASTNQTSMYLCASSSPGQGIQETQYFGPGTRLLVL.

This clonotype was seen at least ten times. V and J are TRBV27 and TRBJ1-3, with a tentative D call TRBD1 (6 bases). Trimming took off 9 bases at V and 1 base at J, with 13 bases between the two ends. Germline CDR1 MNHEY, CDR2 SMNVEV (reference sequence). This CDR3 region has 14 residues. In DNA form, the CDR3 reads TGTGCCAGTGCTACAGGGTTATCTGGAAACACCATATATTTT. Protein sequence: CASATGLSGNTIYF.

This clonotype showed up just a few times. This sequence joins TRBV20-1 and TRBJ1-2; 8 bases align to TRBD1. Germline assignment: CDR1 DFQATT and CDR2 SNEGSKA (reference sequence). The CDR3 loop spans 17 amino acids. V gave up 0 bases and J gave up 4 bases; unmatched junction bases: 13. CDR3 in amino acids: CSARDLSGQDLVYGYTF. The CDR3 DNA follows: TGCAGTGCTAGAGATCTTTCGGGACAGGATTTAGTCTATGGCTACACCTTC.

With respect to this clonotype: Its ends do not fully match the called genes, so a read error is possible. The CDR3 region is CVSSSGQGDYGYTF. The CDR3 region has the DNA TGTGTCAGCAGCTCCGGACAGGGCGACTATGGCTACACCTTC. The chain carries TRBV7-3 and TRBJ1-2, with 8 bases lining up with TRBD1. Germline assignment: CDR1 SGHTA and CDR2 FQGTGA. This CDR3 is built from 14 residues.

At least ten counts were recorded for this clonotype. This rearrangement joins TRBV20-1 to TRBJ1-1, with unresolved D. The CDR3 is made up of 14 amino acids. The V end was cut by 6 bases, the J end by 1 base, with 15 bases between. CDR1 is DFQATT, CDR2 SNEGSKA, per germline (reference sequence). CDR3 DNA: TGCAGTGCCGTAACGCCCAGGCCGAACACTGAAGCTTTCTTT. Translating gives CSAVTPRPNTEAFF.

In this sample, this clonotype turned up many times. The V and J genes are TRBV12-3 or TRBV12-4 and TRBJ1-1, with D possibly TRBD1 on 6 matching bases. V lost 4 bases, J lost 4 bases, and 16 bases lay in between. This CDR3 is built from 15 residues. CDR3 coding DNA: TGTGCCAGCAGTTATTCCGGGACAATGAGCACTGAAGCTTTCTTT. Encoded protein: CASSYSGTMSTEAFF.

The chain has TRBV19 and TRBJ1-1; D perhaps matches TRBD1 (5 bases). CDR1 and CDR2 from the germline V gene are LNHDA and SQIVND (reference sequence). V lost 3 bases and J 1 base, leaving 18 bases between the germline ends. The CDR3 has 17 residues. The CDR3 DNA reads TGTGCCAGTAGTATTTGGATGGGGCAGGCGAGGAACACTGAAGCTTTCTTT. Translated, it gives CASSIWMGQARNTEAFF.

Many counts were recorded for this clonotype. This chain connects TRBV7-2 to TRBJ2-7, with D perhaps matching TRBD1 (8 bases). The germline CDR1 and CDR2 sequences are SGHTA and FQGNSA. V lost 5 bases and J lost 1, with 12 bases in between. The CDR3 runs 14 residues. This CDR3 is CASSVQGGSYEQYF. Here the CDR3 DNA reads TGTGCCAGCAGCGTACAGGGGGGGTCCTACGAGCAGTACTTC. The whole variable domain, filled in from reference TRBV7-2 and TRBJ2-7, reads GAGVSQSPSNKVTEKGKDVELRCDPISGHTALYWYRQSLGQGLEFLIYFQGNSAPDKSGLPSDRFSAERTGGSVSTLTIQRTQQEDSAVYLCASSVQGGSYEQYFGPGTRLTVT.

This clonotype was observed at least ten times. The chain uses TRBV6-5 and TRBJ1-3; D might be TRBD1 (5 bases). Deletions cut 2 bases from V and 0 bases from J, with 11 bases between. This CDR3 comprises 16 residues. Germline V lookup: CDR1 MNHEY, CDR2 SVGAGI. For the CDR3, the DNA is TGTGCCAGCAGTTACAGGGGACCGCTCTCTGGAAACACCATATATTTT. Encoded protein: CASSYRGPLSGNTIYF.